This T cell receptor beta chain is from a study of T cells in Graves' hyperthyroidism and ophthalmopathy. Overall study: Prior to any treatment, at the point of initial diagnosis, peripheral blood was collected.

TCR beta CDR3 regions were amplified from RNA transcripts. HTBI primers were employed in a first-round RT-PCR of the TCR CDR3. MiXCR was run by TCRdb on the multiplex PCR reads, yielding one entry per CDR3 protein. In the table there are about 420,000 distinct CDR3 sequences, about a sixth of which are singletons. The germline V gene has CDR1 SEHNR and CDR2 FQNEAQ (reference sequence). This CDR3 has 13 amino acids. The V and J ends lost 5 bases and 10 bases, in that order; junction bases with no gene match: 9. Sequencing was done on a sample of blood. This chain uses TRBV7-9 with TRBJ2-5, with 8 bases aligning to TRBD2. This receptor was obtained from a young woman with Graves' hyperthyroidism. CDR3: CASSNRSSGRQYF. The CDR3 nucleotides are TGTGCCAGCAGCAACCGGTCTAGCGGGCGCCAGTACTTC. The full variable domain, with the rest looked up from reference TRBV7-9 and TRBJ2-5, is DTGVSQNPRHKITKRGQNVTFRCDPISEHNRLYWYRQTLGQGPEFLTYFQNEAQLEKSRLLSDRFSAERPKGSFSTLEIQRTEQGDSAMYLCASSNRSSGRQYFGPGTRLLVL.